The 32 T cell receptor beta chains below come from one sample, sequenced in a study of immune evolution from preneoplasia to lung adenocarcinoma. TCRdb's copy holds only in-frame clones and misses some; the assay was immunoSEQ multiplex PCR. The table has thousands of clones, 65% to 85% seen once. The sequencing sample was made of FFPE minimally invasive lung adenocarcinoma tissue. Receptors originate from an older person with lung adenocarcinoma.

V gene TRBV6-6 combines with J gene TRBJ2-5; the D is unclear. V shed 4 bases and J shed 5 bases, with 8 bases lying between them. The CDR3 sequence is 12 residues long. Germline V gene sequence: CDR1 MNHNY, CDR2 SVGAGI (reference sequence). In DNA, the CDR3 is TGTGCCAGCAGTTTTGGGTTTGAGACCCAGTACTTC. It specifies CASSFGFETQYF.

The rearrangement joins TRBV27 to TRBJ2-5; the D gene is possibly TRBD2 (5 bases). CDR1 and CDR2 (germline): MNHEY, SMNVEV (reference sequence). The CDR3 contains 13 residues. V was pared by 2 bases and J by 5 bases, with 9 bases between. The CDR3 region is CASSLAGGETQYF. DNA of the CDR3: TGTGCCAGCAGTTTAGCGGGTGGCGAGACCCAGTACTTC.

The chain has TRBV6-5 and TRBJ1-2; tentatively, D is TRBD1 (6 bases). Deletions cut 4 bases from V and 0 bases from J, with 12 bases between. The CDR3 spans 15 residues. Per germline, CDR1 MNHEY and CDR2 SVGAGI. The CDR3 DNA follows: TGTGCCAGCAGTTCCCAAGGGGGGCCTAACTATGGCTACACCTTC. Residues: CASSSQGGPNYGYTF.

This clone was counted only a few times. The chain has TRBV7-6 and TRBJ2-2; D gene ambiguous. This CDR3 comprises 11 residues. Germline V CDR1 and CDR2: SGHVS, FNYEAQ. V lost 7 bases to trimming and J lost 8 bases, with 8 bases between them. The CDR3 spells CASTPGGELFF. The CDR3 nucleotides are TGTGCCAGCACCCCTGGGGGGGAGCTGTTTTTT.

This clone was counted only a few times. The chain couples TRBV18 to TRBJ1-1; 8 bases map to TRBD1. The CDR3 is made up of 13 amino acids. Germline CDR1 is KGHSH and CDR2 is LQKENI. V trimming: 4 bases; J trimming: 6 bases; junction bases outside the gene matches: 4. The CDR3 coding sequence is TGTGCCAGCTCACTTGGACAGGGCCCTGAAGCTTTCTTT. This gives the protein CASSLGQGPEAFF.

The chain joins TRBV9 to TRBJ2-3, with D unclear. CDR1 SGDLS and CDR2 YYNGEE come from the germline V gene. This CDR3 has 13 amino acids. V was shortened by 4 bases and J by 2 bases, with 8 bases between the two germline ends. The CDR3 loop is CASSFTDTDTQYF. The CDR3 nucleotides read TGTGCCAGCAGCTTCACCGACACAGATACGCAGTATTTT.

This chain joins TRBV7-3 and TRBJ2-7; D perhaps matches TRBD1 (5 bases). This CDR3 has 14 amino acids. CDR1 SGHTA and CDR2 FQGTGA come from the germline V gene. Trimming removed 7 bases at V and 2 bases at J, with 15 bases between. The CDR3 spells CASIDSRCAYEQYF. For the CDR3, the DNA is TGTGCCAGCATTGACAGCCGATGTGCCTACGAGCAGTACTTC.

The V call is TRBV5-1, the J call TRBJ2-7; no clear D. V was pared by 3 bases and J by 0 bases, with 7 bases between. The CDR3 runs to 13 residues. CDR1 is SGHRS and CDR2 is YFSETQ in the germline V gene. This CDR3 reads CASSSQISYEQYF. For the CDR3, the DNA is TGCGCCAGCAGCTCCCAAATCTCCTACGAGCAGTACTTC.

V usage is TRBV5-1 and J usage is TRBJ1-1; maybe TRBD1 (5 bases). Germline CDR1 is SGHRS and CDR2 is YFSETQ. There are 14 residues in the CDR3. V dropped 2 bases and J dropped 4 bases, with 12 bases sitting between them. The CDR3: CASSFGGMGTEAFF. DNA for the CDR3: TGCGCCAGCAGCTTTGGGGGGATGGGCACTGAAGCTTTCTTT.

Only one count was recorded for this clone. The chain couples TRBV28 to TRBJ2-7; D tentatively reads TRBD1 or TRBD2 (5 bases each). V lost 4 bases, J lost 4 bases, and 5 bases lay in between. Germline-derived CDR1 and CDR2 are MDHEN and SYDVKM. This CDR3 is built from 11 residues. The CDR3 loop reads CASSWGYEQYF. CDR3 nucleotides: TGTGCCAGCAGTTGGGGGTACGAGCAGTACTTC.

This clone was detected only a few times. This chain connects TRBV19 to TRBJ1-2, with TRBD1 identical over 9 bases. V lost 6 bases, J lost 7 bases, and 6 bases stayed unmatched. In germline, CDR1 is LNHDA, CDR2 SQIVND (reference sequence). CDR3 length equals 13 residues. CDR3 coding DNA: TGTGCCAGTAGCCTACAGGGGGCGGTTGGCTACACCTTC. Its protein is CASSLQGAVGYTF.

This sequence joins TRBV11-3 and TRBJ2-1; D unresolved. Per germline, CDR1 SGHNT and CDR2 YENEEA. Trimming took 0 bases from V and 12 from J, leaving 9 bases between them. CDR3 size: 12 residues. The CDR3 DNA reads as TGTGCCAGCAGCTTAGAGAGAGGACGGCAGTTCTTC. This translates into CASSLERGRQFF. The entire variable domain, with the rest obtained from reference TRBV11-3 and TRBJ2-1, is as follows: EAGVVQSPRYKIIEKKQPVAFWCNPISGHNTLYWYLQNLGQGPELLIRYENEEAVDDSQLPKDRFSAERLKGVDSTLKIQPAELGDSAVYLCASSLERGRQFFGPGTRLTVL.

CDR3 in amino acids: CASSPMGQGRHEQYF. The CDR3 DNA follows: TGTGCCAGTAGTCCGATGGGACAGGGGCGGCACGAGCAGTACTTC. The V gene is TRBV19, the J gene TRBJ2-7; TRBD1 agrees at 10 bases. Per the germline V gene, CDR1 is LNHDA and CDR2 is SQIVND (reference sequence). The CDR3 spans 15 residues. V was pared by 5 bases and J by 5 bases, with 9 bases of the junction left unmatched.

In DNA form, the CDR3 reads TGTGCCAGCAGTGTGTCAGTTCGGATTTTTGGCTACACCTTC. It translates to CASSVSVRIFGYTF. The rearrangement links TRBV2 to TRBJ1-2, with no clear D. The germline V gene encodes CDR1 SNHLY and CDR2 FYNNEI. V was cut by 4 bases and J by 7 bases, with 16 bases left in between. The CDR3 runs 14 residues. Combining the CDR3 with reference TRBV2 and TRBJ1-2 gives the whole variable domain EPEVTQTPSHQVTQMGQEVILRCVPISNHLYFYWYRQILGQKVEFLVSFYNNEISEKSEIFDDQFSVERPDGSNFTLKIRSTKLEDSAMYFCASSVSVRIFGYTFGSGTRLTVV.

This clone was detected a few times. The rearrangement joins TRBV13 to TRBJ2-7, with TRBD1 matching 9 bases. V was clipped by 5 bases and J by 7 bases; unmatched bases: 6. The CDR3 totals 13 residues. Germline CDR1 and CDR2: PRHDT and FYEKMQ (reference sequence). CDR3 nucleotide sequence: TGTGCCAGCAGCCACAGGGGGCTGAGGGAGCAGTACTTC. This gives the protein CASSHRGLREQYF.

The J gene is TRBJ1-2, the V gene TRBV6-1; a possible D gene is TRBD1 (5 bases). This CDR3 region has 12 residues. Trimming shortened V by 4 bases and J by 8 bases, and 11 bases separated the two germline ends. Germline V lookup: CDR1 MNHNS, CDR2 SASEGT. The CDR3 loop is CASSGRVPGYTF. The CDR3 DNA follows: TGTGCCAGCAGTGGCAGGGTTCCCGGCTACACCTTC.

The chain is built from TRBV6-5 and TRBJ2-1, with TRBD2 matching over 7 bases. Unmatched junction bases numbered 4, after V lost 3 bases and J lost 8 bases. This CDR3 region has 13 residues. CDR1 is MNHEY, CDR2 SVGAGI, per germline. The CDR3 DNA sequence: TGTGCCAGCAGTTATGGCGGGAGCGATGAGCAGTTCTTC. It codes for CASSYGGSDEQFF.

The rearrangement uses TRBV7-3 and TRBJ2-1, with 8 bases matching TRBD2. This CDR3 is built from 16 residues. Germline V gene lookup returns CDR1 SGHTA and CDR2 FQGTGA. The V segment lost 2 bases and the J segment 8 bases; nucleotides outside the gene matches: 11. The CDR3 bases are TGTGCCAGCAGCTTAGTCGGGGGGGAGGGTTCGCATGAGCAGTTCTTC. Its translation: CASSLVGGEGSHEQFF.

The chain combines TRBV9 with TRBJ2-2; no clear D. The CDR3 has 13 amino acids. Trimming shortened V by 0 bases and J by 6 bases, and 6 bases separated the two germline ends. The germline gives CDR1 SGDLS, CDR2 YYNGEE. CDR3 in DNA: TGTGCCAGCAGCGTAGACCTGTCCGGGGAGCTGTTTTTT. Translated: CASSVDLSGELFF. The whole variable domain, remainder taken from reference TRBV9 and TRBJ2-2, is DSGVTQTPKHLITATGQRVTLRCSPRSGDLSVYWYQQSLDQGLQFLIQYYNGEERAKGNILERFSAQQFPDLHSELNLSSLELGDSALYFCASSVDLSGELFFGEGSRLTVL.

The chain couples TRBV30 to TRBJ1-2; D is ambiguous. The CDR3 covers 13 residues. The V gene's germline CDR1 is GTSNPN and CDR2 SVGIG (reference sequence). The V end lost 2 bases, the J end lost 6 bases, and 13 bases lay between the germline ends. Here the CDR3 DNA reads TGTGCCTGGAGTTCTTGGACCGGTAATGGCTACACCTTC. As protein: CAWSSWTGNGYTF.

This chain connects TRBV2 to TRBJ1-5; D perhaps matches TRBD1 (6 bases). V dropped 5 bases and J dropped 6 bases, with 11 bases sitting between them. Germline CDR1 SNHLY, CDR2 FYNNEI. The CDR3 is 13 residues long. The CDR3 DNA reads as TGTGCCAGCAGTAAACAGGGTGCTCAGCCCCAGCATTTT. This encodes CASSKQGAQPQHF. The complete variable domain, with remaining parts taken from reference TRBV2 and TRBJ1-5, reads EPEVTQTPSHQVTQMGQEVILRCVPISNHLYFYWYRQILGQKVEFLVSFYNNEISEKSEIFDDQFSVERPDGSNFTLKIRSTKLEDSAMYFCASSKQGAQPQHFGDGTRLSIL.

The rearrangement links TRBV28 to TRBJ2-3; possibly TRBD2 for D (5 bases). The CDR3 runs to 13 residues. V shed 4 bases and J shed 14 bases, with 19 bases lying between them. Germline V CDR1 and CDR2: MDHEN, SYDVKM. The CDR3 spells CASSSRPGSRGYF. In DNA, the CDR3 is TGTGCCAGCAGTTCCCGCCCGGGATCCCGGGGGTATTTT.

The rearrangement uses TRBV6-5 and TRBJ2-5, with TRBD1 matching over 9 bases. Germline CDR1 and CDR2: MNHEY and SVGAGI. This CDR3 contains 15 residues. V lost 6 bases and J lost 5; bases outside the gene matches: 10. The DNA for the CDR3 is TGTGCCAGCAGGGACGGGACAGGGAGGGGTGAGACCCAGTACTTC. Its protein is CASRDGTGRGETQYF.

This chain joins TRBV10-2 and TRBJ1-1, with D perhaps matching TRBD1 (5 bases). Per germline, CDR1 WSHSY and CDR2 SAAADI. Trimming pared 0 bases from V and 3 bases from J, leaving 8 bases between. This CDR3 is 14 amino acids long. The CDR3 DNA reads TGCGCCAGCAGTGAGTCGCTGGGGGACACTGAAGCTTTCTTT. This sequence encodes CASSESLGDTEAFF.

The chain links TRBV5-6 to TRBJ1-5; D ambiguous. The germline V and J ends were trimmed by 0 bases and 2 bases, with 3 bases remaining between them. Per germline, CDR1 SGHDT and CDR2 YYEEEE. This CDR3 has 13 residues. CDR3 nucleotide sequence: TGTGCCAGCAGCTTGGCGGGCAATCAGCCCCAGCATTTT. It translates to CASSLAGNQPQHF.

The V and J genes are TRBV10-3 and TRBJ1-4; tentative D call: TRBD1 (5 bases). CDR3 length equals 17 residues. Trimming stripped 0 bases from V and 7 bases from J, with 18 bases between. CDR1 is ENHRY and CDR2 is SYGVKD in the germline V gene. DNA of the CDR3: TGTGCCATCAGTGAGTCCATAGGGAGGGGCCCCAGTGAAAAACTGTTTTTT. It translates to CAISESIGRGPSEKLFF.

The chain combines TRBV10-3 with TRBJ2-5; D is unclear. V was cut by 2 bases and J by 5 bases, with 9 bases left in between. The CDR3 covers 13 residues. Germline-derived CDR1 and CDR2 are ENHRY and SYGVKD. The CDR3: CAISELLRETQYF. The CDR3 coding sequence is TGTGCCATCAGTGAGCTCCTAAGGGAGACCCAGTACTTC.

The CDR3 loop is CASSSTGVEQYF. CDR3 DNA: TGTGCCAGCAGCTCAACAGGGGTCGAGCAGTACTTC. The rearrangement uses TRBV14 and TRBJ2-7; TRBD1 matches 7 bases. Germline values: CDR1 SGHDN, CDR2 FVKESK. The CDR3 loop spans 12 amino acids. Trimming removed 5 bases from V and 6 bases from J; junction bases left unmatched: 4.

The genes are TRBV6-5 and TRBJ2-7, with 7 bases matching TRBD2. Unmatched junction bases numbered 8, after V lost 4 bases and J lost 2 bases. The germline gives CDR1 MNHEY, CDR2 SVGAGI. The CDR3 is 15 residues long. CDR3 region: CASSSAGVGTYEQYF. The CDR3 region has the DNA TGTGCCAGCAGTTCCGCGGGAGTAGGGACCTACGAGCAGTACTTC.

The CDR3 coding sequence is TGTGCCAGTAGGAGGACAGTGAACACTGAAGCTTTCTTT. Its protein is CASRRTVNTEAFF. The chain employs TRBV19 and TRBJ1-1; D is possibly TRBD1 (6 bases). The ends were cut back, 6 bases at V and 0 bases at J, with 8 bases in the middle. The CDR3 sequence is 13 residues long. Germline V gives CDR1 LNHDA, CDR2 SQIVND (reference sequence).

The rearrangement uses TRBV7-6 and TRBJ2-2; D not resolved. CDR1 and CDR2 (germline): SGHVS, FNYEAQ. CDR3 length: 13 amino acids. The V and J ends lost 5 bases and 8 bases respectively, with 12 bases between them. DNA of the CDR3: TGTGCCAGCAGCCCCAGGTCTCGGGGGGAGCTGTTTTTT. Its protein product is CASSPRSRGELFF.

CDR3 sequence (DNA): TGTGCCAGCAGCTTAGTCGGGGGGGCTGTCGGGGAGCTGTTTTTT. Its translation: CASSLVGGAVGELFF. The chain combines TRBV7-6 with TRBJ2-2; 8 bases are shared with TRBD2. Per germline, CDR1 SGHVS and CDR2 FNYEAQ. The CDR3 extends over 15 amino acids. V gave up 1 base and J gave up 7 bases; unmatched junction bases: 5.